The T cell receptor beta chain described here comes from a study of metastatic and nonmetastatic thyroid tumors. Study context: Repertoires from malignant and benign thyroid patients were compared across blood and tumor or nodule tissue.

Broader study findings: Significantly higher TCR beta diversity was reportedly seen in malignant thyroid tumors than benign nodules, in blood and tumor.

The sample holds many counts of this clone. What it binds is unknown. The germline V gene encodes CDR1 SGHRS and CDR2 YFSETQ. The CDR3 sequence is 15 residues long. Trimming removed 7 bases at V and 3 bases at J, with 14 bases between. Study processing details: The study took CDR3 differences across clinicopathological groups and made a distant-metastasis classifier for papillary thyroid cancer from them. TCRdb ran MiXCR on the PCR reads. These V and J calls rely on TCRdb rather than the paper's analysis. This table has approximately 22,000 clones, roughly 12% appearing once. Patients were all untreated before their thyroid surgery.

This clonotype was obtained from a female donor with papillary thyroid cancer or a benign thyroid nodule (not recorded which). Some clones in this sample may be carry-over from other donors' samples. Sequenced input: blood. This chain connects TRBV5-1 to TRBJ1-6; D may be TRBD1 (6 bases). DNA of the CDR3: TGCGCCAGCCGATACACGACAGGCTATAATTCACCCCTCCACTTT. It translates to CASRYTTGYNSPLHF.